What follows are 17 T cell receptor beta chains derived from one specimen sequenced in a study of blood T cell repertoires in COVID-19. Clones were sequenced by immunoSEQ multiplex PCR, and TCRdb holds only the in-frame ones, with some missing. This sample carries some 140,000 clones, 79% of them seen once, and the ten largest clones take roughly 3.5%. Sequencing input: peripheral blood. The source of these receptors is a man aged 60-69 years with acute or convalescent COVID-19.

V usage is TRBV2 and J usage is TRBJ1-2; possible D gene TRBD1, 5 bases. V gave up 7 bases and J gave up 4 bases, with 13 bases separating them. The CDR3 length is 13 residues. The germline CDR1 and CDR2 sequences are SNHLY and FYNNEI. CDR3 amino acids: CASTLGQFYGYTF. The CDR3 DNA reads TGTGCCAGCACCCTGGGGCAGTTCTATGGCTACACCTTC.

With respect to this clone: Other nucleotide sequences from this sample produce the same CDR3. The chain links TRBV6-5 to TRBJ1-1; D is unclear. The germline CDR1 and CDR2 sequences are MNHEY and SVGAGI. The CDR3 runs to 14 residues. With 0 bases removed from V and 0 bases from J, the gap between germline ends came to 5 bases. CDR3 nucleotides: TGTGCCAGCAGTTACTCCCCCGTGAACACTGAAGCTTTCTTT. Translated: CASSYSPVNTEAFF.

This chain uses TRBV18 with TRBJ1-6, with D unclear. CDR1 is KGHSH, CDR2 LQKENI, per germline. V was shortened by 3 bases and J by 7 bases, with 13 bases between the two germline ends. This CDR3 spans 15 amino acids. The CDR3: CASSPGLTGNSPLHF. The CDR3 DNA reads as TGTGCCAGCTCACCGGGCCTTACGGGGAATTCACCCCTCCACTTT. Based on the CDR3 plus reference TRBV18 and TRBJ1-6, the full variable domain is NAGVMQNPRHLVRRRGQEARLRCSPMKGHSHVYWYRQLPEEGLKFMVYLQKENIIDESGMPKERFSAEFPKEGPSILRIQQVVRGDSAAYFCASSPGLTGNSPLHFGNGTRLTVT.

The CDR3 DNA sequence: TGTGCCAGCAGTCCTGGGCTGCATAGCAATCAGCCCCAGCATTTT. It is translated as CASSPGLHSNQPQHF. The V and J genes are TRBV6-5 and TRBJ1-5; no clear D gene. With 5 bases removed from V and 0 bases from J, the gap between germline ends came to 11 bases. The germline CDR1 and CDR2 sequences are MNHEY and SVGAGI. This CDR3 is 15 amino acids long.

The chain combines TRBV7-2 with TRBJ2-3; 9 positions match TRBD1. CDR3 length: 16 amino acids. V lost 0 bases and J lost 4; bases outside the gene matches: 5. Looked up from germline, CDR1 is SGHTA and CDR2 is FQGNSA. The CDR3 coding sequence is TGTGCCAGCAGCTTAGCGGGGACAGGGAGGGCAGATACGCAGTATTTT. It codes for CASSLAGTGRADTQYF.

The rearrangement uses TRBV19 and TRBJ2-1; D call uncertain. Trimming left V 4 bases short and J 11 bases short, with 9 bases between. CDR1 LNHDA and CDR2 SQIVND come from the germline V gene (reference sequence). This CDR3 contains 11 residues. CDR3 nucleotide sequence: TGTGCCAGTAGTAAACGGTCCAAGCAGTTCTTC. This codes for CASSKRSKQFF.

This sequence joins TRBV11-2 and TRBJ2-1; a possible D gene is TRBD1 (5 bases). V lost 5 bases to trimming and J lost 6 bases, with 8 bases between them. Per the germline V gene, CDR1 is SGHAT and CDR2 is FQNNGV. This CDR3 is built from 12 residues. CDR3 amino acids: CASSLQVNEQFF. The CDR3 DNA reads TGTGCCAGCAGCCTACAGGTCAATGAGCAGTTCTTC.

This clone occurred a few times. CDR3 sequence: CASSTGQGLRETQYF. Here the CDR3 DNA reads TGTGCCAGCAGTACGGGACAGGGGCTGAGAGAGACCCAGTACTTC. The chain has TRBV28 and TRBJ2-5, with 10 positions matching TRBD1. CDR1 and CDR2 (germline): MDHEN, SYDVKM. J gave up 4 bases and V 5 bases, and 7 bases lay outside the gene matches. This CDR3 has 15 amino acids.

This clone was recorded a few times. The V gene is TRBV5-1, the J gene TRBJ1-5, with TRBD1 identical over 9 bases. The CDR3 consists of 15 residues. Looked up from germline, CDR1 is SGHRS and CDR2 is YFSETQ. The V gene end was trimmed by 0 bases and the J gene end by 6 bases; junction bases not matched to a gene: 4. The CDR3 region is CASSLGGTGSQPQHF. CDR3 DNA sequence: TGCGCCAGCAGCTTGGGGGGGACAGGGAGTCAGCCCCAGCATTTT.

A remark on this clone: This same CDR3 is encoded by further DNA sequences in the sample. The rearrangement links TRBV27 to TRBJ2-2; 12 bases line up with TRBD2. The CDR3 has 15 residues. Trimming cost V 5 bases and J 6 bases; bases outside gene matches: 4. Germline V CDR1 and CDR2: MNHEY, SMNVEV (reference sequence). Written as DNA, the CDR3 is TGTGCCAGCAGTCCTGGACTAGCGGGATCCGGGGAGCTGTTTTTT. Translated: CASSPGLAGSGELFF.

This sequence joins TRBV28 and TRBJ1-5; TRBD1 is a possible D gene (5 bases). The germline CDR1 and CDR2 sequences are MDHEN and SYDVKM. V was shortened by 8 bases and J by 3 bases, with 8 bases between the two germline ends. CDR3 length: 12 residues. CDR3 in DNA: TGTGCCAGCGCACAGGCCAATCAGCCCCAGCATTTT. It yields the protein CASAQANQPQHF.

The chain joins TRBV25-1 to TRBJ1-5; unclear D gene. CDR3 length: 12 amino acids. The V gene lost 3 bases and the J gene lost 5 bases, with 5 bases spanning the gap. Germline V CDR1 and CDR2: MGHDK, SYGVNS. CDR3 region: CASSDGDQPQHF. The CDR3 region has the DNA TGTGCCAGCAGTGACGGAGATCAGCCCCAGCATTTT.

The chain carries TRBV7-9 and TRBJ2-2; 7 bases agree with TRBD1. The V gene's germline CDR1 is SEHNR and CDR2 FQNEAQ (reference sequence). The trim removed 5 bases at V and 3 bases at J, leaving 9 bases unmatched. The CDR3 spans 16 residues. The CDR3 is CASSPMRGQDTGELFF. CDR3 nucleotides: TGTGCCAGCAGCCCCATGAGGGGGCAGGACACCGGGGAGCTGTTTTTT.

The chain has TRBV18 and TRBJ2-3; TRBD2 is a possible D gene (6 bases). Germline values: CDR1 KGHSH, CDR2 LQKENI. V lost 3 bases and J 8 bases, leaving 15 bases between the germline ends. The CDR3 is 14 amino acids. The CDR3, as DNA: TGTGCCAGCTCACCCGCGTCGACTAGGGGTACGCAGTATTTT. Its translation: CASSPASTRGTQYF.

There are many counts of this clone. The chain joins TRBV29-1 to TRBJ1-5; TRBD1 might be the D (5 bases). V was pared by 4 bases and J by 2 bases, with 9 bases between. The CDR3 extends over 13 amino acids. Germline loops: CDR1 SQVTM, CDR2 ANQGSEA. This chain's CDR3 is CSVARGGNQPQHF. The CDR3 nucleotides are TGCAGCGTTGCGCGGGGGGGCAATCAGCCCCAGCATTTT.

CDR3 region: CASSPTGLNEKLFF. CDR3 nucleotides: TGTGCCAGCAGCCCGACAGGCCTGAATGAAAAACTGTTTTTT. The V call is TRBV7-8, the J call TRBJ1-4, with a possible D match to TRBD1 (6 bases). Germline V CDR1 and CDR2: SGHVS, FQNEAQ. The CDR3 contains 14 residues. The ends were cut back, 5 bases at V and 5 bases at J, with 12 bases in the middle.

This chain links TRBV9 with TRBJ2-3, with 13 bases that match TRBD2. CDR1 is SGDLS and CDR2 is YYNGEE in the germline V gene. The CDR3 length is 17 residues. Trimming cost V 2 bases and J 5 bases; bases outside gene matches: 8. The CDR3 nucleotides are TGTGCCAGCAGCGTGACCGGACTAGCGGGAGTCAGAGATACGCAGTATTTT. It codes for CASSVTGLAGVRDTQYF.